The source of this T cell receptor beta chain is a study of OX40 agonist ivuxolimab in advanced cancers. Study background: All patients had ivuxolimab intravenously every 2 weeks at 0.01 to 10 mg/kg. Findings of the study overall: The study did not work out the antigen specificity of the expanded peripheral T cells.

As regards this clone: Its antigen is not known.

The CDR3 is 15 residues long. The assay was immunoSEQ multiplex PCR, and TCRdb's table has in-frame clones only and misses some. The table records some 80,000 clones, around nine tenths of them present only once. The material sequenced was CD4+ or CD8+ T cells sorted from blood, taken in a trial of the OX40 agonist ivuxolimab. The TCR comes from an adult with an advanced solid tumor such as melanoma, head and neck, liver or kidney cancer. The rearrangement joins TRBV21-1 to TRBJ2-7; the D call TRBD2 from the table was never checked on the DNA. TRBV21-1 is a known pseudogene. The CDR3 loop reads CASSTTSGSIYEQYF. In nucleotides, the CDR3 is TGTGCCAGCAGCACAACTAGCGGGAGCATCTACGAGCAGTACTTC.